The 20 T cell receptor beta chains below all came from one sample that was sequenced in a study of OX40 agonist ivuxolimab in advanced cancers. The assay was immunoSEQ multiplex PCR, and TCRdb's table has in-frame clones only and misses some. This sample carries 95,000 to 100,000 clones, roughly 91% of them seen once, and the ten largest clones take around 1.5%. Sequences were derived from CD4+ or CD8+ T cells sorted from blood, sampled in a trial of the OX40 agonist ivuxolimab. These TCRs come from an adult with an advanced solid tumor such as melanoma, head and neck, liver or kidney cancer.

The rearrangement uses TRBV5-1 and TRBJ2-1; 9 bases fit TRBD2. Germline trimming cut 2 bases from V and 0 bases from J; bases unmatched to any gene: 3. The germline V gene has CDR1 SGHRS and CDR2 YFSETQ. CDR3 size: 16 residues. This CDR3 reads CASSFLAGASYNEQFF. CDR3 sequence (DNA): TGCGCCAGCAGCTTTTTAGCGGGAGCCTCCTACAATGAGCAGTTCTTC.

This chain links TRBV27 with TRBJ2-1; a possible D gene is TRBD1 (6 bases). This CDR3 region has 14 residues. Between the trimmed V and J ends, which lost 2 bases and 2 bases, there was a span of 7 bases. From germline, CDR1 is MNHEY and CDR2 SMNVEV (reference sequence). The CDR3 bases are TGTGCCAGCAGTTTACCAGGGGCCTACAATGAGCAGTTCTTC. Amino acids: CASSLPGAYNEQFF.

The rearrangement links TRBV28 to TRBJ1-4; D gene unclear. Between the trimmed V and J ends, which lost 7 bases and 11 bases, there was a span of 20 bases. The CDR3 is 14 amino acids. The germline CDR1 and CDR2 sequences are MDHEN and SYDVKM. This chain's CDR3 is CASTPSGTDGKLFF. The CDR3, as DNA: TGTGCCAGCACCCCTTCGGGTACCGACGGGAAACTGTTTTTT.

The J gene is TRBJ2-7, the V gene TRBV5-4, with D possibly being TRBD1 or TRBD2 (5 bases each). The V and J ends lost 6 bases and 6 bases respectively, with 19 bases between them. The V gene's germline CDR1 is SGHNT and CDR2 YYREEE (reference sequence). This CDR3 comprises 14 residues. The CDR3 sequence: CASTLGLERGEQYF. Written as DNA, the CDR3 is TGTGCCAGCACCCTGGGGCTAGAGAGGGGCGAGCAGTACTTC. The full variable domain, its missing parts supplied by reference TRBV5-4 and TRBJ2-7, is ETGVTQSPTHLIKTRGQQVTLRCSSQSGHNTVSWYQQALGQGPQFIFQYYREEENGRGNFPPRFSGLQFPNYSSELNVNALELDDSALYLCASTLGLERGEQYFGPGTRLTVT.

This chain links TRBV7-2 with TRBJ2-7; D call uncertain. The V end was cut by 9 bases, the J end by 2 bases, with 17 bases between. Germline assignment: CDR1 SGHTA and CDR2 FQGNSA. The CDR3 runs 14 residues. The CDR3 DNA sequence: TGTGCCAGTAGTAGGGATGGCGCTACCTACGAGCAGTACTTC. This translates into CASSRDGATYEQYF.

V is TRBV19 and J is TRBJ2-3; D unresolved. The V gene's germline CDR1 is LNHDA and CDR2 SQIVND (reference sequence). The CDR3 is 12 amino acids. Trimming cost V 5 bases and J 4 bases, with 7 bases left between them. CDR3 in DNA: TGTGCCAGTAGTGCCTTGGCAGATACGCAGTATTTT. Encoded protein: CASSALADTQYF.

As regards this clone: Other DNA sequences in the sample encode the same CDR3. The rearrangement links TRBV6-6 to TRBJ2-7; tentative D call: TRBD1 (6 bases). The V end was cut by 5 bases, the J end by 0 bases, with 11 bases between. Germline lookup yields CDR1 MNHNY and CDR2 SVGAGI (reference sequence). The CDR3 consists of 14 residues. The CDR3 loop is CASSRDRSSYEQYF. In nucleotides, the CDR3 is TGTGCCAGCAGTCGCGACAGGAGCTCCTACGAGCAGTACTTC.

This chain connects TRBV6-5 to TRBJ2-1; D may be TRBD1 or TRBD2 (5 bases each). The CDR3 extends over 15 amino acids. The V gene's germline CDR1 is MNHEY and CDR2 SVGAGI. V was cut by 6 bases and J by 5 bases, with 17 bases left in between. CDR3 in amino acids: CASSRGVRENNEQFF. The CDR3 bases are TGTGCCAGCAGCCGAGGGGTCCGGGAAAACAATGAGCAGTTCTTC.

The V call is TRBV19, the J call TRBJ2-7, with 7 bases identical to TRBD2. V dropped 6 bases and J dropped 4; count of bases not matched to a gene: 9. The CDR3 is 14 residues long. The germline gives CDR1 LNHDA, CDR2 SQIVND (reference sequence). The CDR3 protein is CASSPSSGNYEQYF. The CDR3 nucleotides are TGTGCCAGTAGCCCATCTAGCGGAAATTACGAGCAGTACTTC.

The V and J genes are TRBV28 and TRBJ1-2, with 9 bases aligning to TRBD1. This CDR3 comprises 16 residues. With V trimmed by 4 bases and J by 3 bases, 9 bases remained unmatched. Germline V lookup: CDR1 MDHEN, CDR2 SYDVKM. The CDR3 DNA follows: TGTGCCAGCAGTTCCCTCTGGGGACAGGGAGACTATGGCTACACCTTC. It yields the protein CASSSLWGQGDYGYTF.

The rearrangement joins TRBV9 to TRBJ1-6; D is undetermined. Trimming took 0 bases from V and 7 from J, leaving 2 bases between them. CDR1 SGDLS and CDR2 YYNGEE come from the germline V gene. This CDR3 is built from 12 residues. CDR3 DNA sequence: TGTGCCAGCAGCGTAGCGAATTCACCCCTCCACTTT. Translated, it gives CASSVANSPLHF.

In regard to this clone: The germline gene is not matched at one end of the junction; a read error may be the cause. This sequence joins TRBV6-1 and TRBJ2-5, with D tentatively TRBD2 (6 bases). Germline V lookup: CDR1 MNHNS, CDR2 SASEGT. The CDR3 has 14 amino acids. CDR3 protein: CASSKAGAQETQYF. The DNA for the CDR3 is TGTGCCAGCAGTAAAGCGGGCGCGCAAGAGACCCAGTACTTC.

The chain couples TRBV4-3 to TRBJ1-2, with D unclear. The CDR3 is 14 residues long. Per germline, CDR1 LGHNA and CDR2 YSLEER. Trimming pared 0 bases from V and 8 bases from J, leaving 13 bases between. The CDR3 loop is CASSQDVKGRGYTF. The CDR3 DNA reads TGCGCCAGCAGCCAAGACGTTAAGGGAAGAGGCTACACCTTC.

In nucleotides, the CDR3 is TGCGCCAGCAGCCCACAGGCGAGCTCCTACGAGCAGTACTTC. This encodes CASSPQASSYEQYF. J is TRBJ2-7 and V is TRBV5-1; D may be TRBD1 (5 bases). The CDR3 contains 14 residues. The V and J ends lost 4 bases and 0 bases respectively, with 11 bases between them. Germline lookup yields CDR1 SGHRS and CDR2 YFSETQ.

The chain employs TRBV15 and TRBJ2-1; tentatively, D is TRBD2 (6 bases). The CDR3 covers 13 residues. Trimming removed 8 bases at V and 3 bases at J, with 11 bases between. Germline values: CDR1 LNHNV, CDR2 YYDKDF (reference sequence). The CDR3 reads CATRGTVYNEQFF. CDR3 coding DNA: TGTGCCACCCGAGGGACTGTCTACAATGAGCAGTTCTTC. The entire variable domain, with the rest obtained from reference TRBV15 and TRBJ2-1, is as follows: DAMVIQNPRYQVTQFGKPVTLSCSQTLNHNVMYWYQQKSSQAPKLLFHYYDKDFNNEADTPDNFQSRRPNTSFCFLDIRSPGLGDTAMYLCATRGTVYNEQFFGPGTRLTVL.

This chain connects TRBV7-6 to TRBJ1-2; unclear D gene. CDR3 length equals 16 residues. V was cut by 1 base and J by 0 bases, with 12 bases left in between. Germline V gene sequence: CDR1 SGHVS, CDR2 FNYEAQ. CDR3 loop: CASSLVPTATNYGYTF. The CDR3 DNA follows: TGTGCCAGCAGCTTAGTTCCCACAGCTACTAACTATGGCTACACCTTC.

The chain uses TRBV4-2 and TRBJ2-6, with a possible D match to TRBD2 (5 bases). The CDR3 has 17 residues. The germline V gene encodes CDR1 LGHNA and CDR2 YNFKEQ. The V end was cut by 3 bases, the J end by 0 bases, with 12 bases between. The CDR3 region has the DNA TGTGCCAGCAGCCAGGAACGGACTGACTCTGGGGCCAACGTCCTGACTTTC. Amino acids: CASSQERTDSGANVLTF.

This clone was detected once. The V gene is TRBV21-1, the J gene TRBJ2-3. TRBV21-1 is an annotated pseudogene. The CDR3 sequence is 17 residues long. The CDR3 coding sequence is TGTGCCAGCAGCAAGTCTACAGGAGGAAGGTTCACAGATACGCAGTATTTT. As protein: CASSKSTGGRFTDTQYF.

The chain joins TRBV2 to TRBJ2-7; D is undetermined. Per germline, CDR1 SNHLY and CDR2 FYNNEI. V lost 4 bases and J lost 6, with 16 bases in between. The CDR3 is made up of 14 amino acids. The CDR3 DNA sequence: TGTGCCAGCAGTGCCCCCCCCTTTACCCTCGAGCAGTACTTC. This translates into CASSAPPFTLEQYF.

CDR3 sequence: CSVEEYTQYF. The DNA of the CDR3 is TGCAGCGTTGAAGAATATACGCAGTATTTT. This sequence joins TRBV29-1 and TRBJ2-3; D is undetermined. Germline-derived CDR1 and CDR2 are SQVTM and ANQGSEA. The CDR3 totals 10 residues. V dropped 0 bases and J dropped 7 bases, with 2 bases sitting between them.